The present T cell receptor (beta chain) was sequenced within a study of blood T cell repertoires in COVID-19. Overall study context: The United States, Italy and Spain were the sources of the acute and convalescent COVID-19 samples. PBMCs, B-cell-depleted T cells, or T cells provided the cDNA or gDNA that made up the material.

In the original processing: Reference gene primer amplification gave nucleated cell count estimates. The repertoire was sequenced with immunoSEQ multiplex PCR; TCRdb's copy has only in-frame clones and lacks some. V, J and clone size are taken as reported in that table, and D and trimming were inferred from the DNA itself. The sample yields more than 95,000 clones, about 91% seen once. Germline V gene lookup returns CDR1 MDHEN and CDR2 SYDVKM. Trimming shortened V by 6 bases and J by 3 bases, and 13 bases separated the two germline ends. This CDR3 is 14 amino acids long. Sequencing was done on a sample of peripheral blood. The clonotype comes from a human donor in a cohort sampled during active COVID-19. This rearrangement joins TRBV28 to TRBJ2-3; D is perhaps TRBD2 (6 bases). The CDR3 here is CASRRLVGTDTQYF. The CDR3, as DNA: TGTGCCAGCAGAAGACTAGTAGGTACAGATACGCAGTATTTT.